The rows below give T cell receptor beta chains drawn from one sample of a study of beta chain features in type 1 diabetes. Libraries were prepared by immunoSEQ multiplex PCR; TCRdb keeps only in-frame clonotypes and omits some of them. The data show some 150,000 clones, approximately 13% seen once. The material sequenced was central memory CD4+ T cells from blood. All receptors come from a man between 18 and 29 years old with type 1 diabetes. CDR3s include the opening cysteine and the closing phenylalanine or tryptophan. Each record gives: D gene, V gene, clone size, J gene, CDR3 DNA, CDR3 protein. A D gene is named only where the DNA matches it firmly. Expanded clones get a size class; other rows say once, few or many, or leave the size out.

.,TRBV28,few,TRBJ1-2,TGTGCCAGCAGTATTCAGGGTACCAGCTACACCTTC,CASSIQGTSYTF
.,TRBV19,many,TRBJ1-2,TGTGCCAGCCGGCGTCCGGGCCACGGCTATGGCTACACCTTC,CASRRPGHGYGYTF
TRBD2,TRBV12-5,.,TRBJ2-3,TGTGCTAGTGGTTTGGGACTAGCGGGCAGCACAGATACGCAGTATTTT,CASGLGLAGSTDTQYF
.,TRBV18,.,TRBJ2-7,TGTGCCAGCACCCCCAGGGAAGGCCTAAAGAGCTCCTACGAGCAGTACTTC,CASTPREGLKSSYEQYF
TRBD2,TRBV5-1,few,TRBJ2-3,TGCGCCAGCAGGACGCGGGGGACCACAGATACGCAGTATTTT,CASRTRGTTDTQYF
.,TRBV7-9,.,TRBJ1-6,TGTGCCAGCAGCTTAGCACAGGGTAATTCACCCCTCCACTTT,CASSLAQGNSPLHF
TRBD1,TRBV7-2,.,TRBJ2-4,TGTGCCAGCAGCTTTCGCCGGGACAGCTTAAAAAACATTCAGTACTTC,CASSFRRDSLKNIQYF
TRBD1,TRBV9,.,TRBJ1-6,TGTGCCAGCAGCGCCCCCGGGACAGGCATGAGCTCACCCCTCCACTTT,CASSAPGTGMSSPLHF
.,TRBV5-1,.,TRBJ2-3,TGCGCCAGCAGCTTGGTGGGCAATACGCAGTATTTT,CASSLVGNTQYF
TRBD2,TRBV5-4,.,TRBJ2-5,TGTGCCAGCAGCTTGGCCGGGACTAGAAAAGAGACCCAGTACTTC,CASSLAGTRKETQYF
TRBD1,TRBV28,few,TRBJ1-1,TGTGCCAGCGACAGGGGGGACACTGAAGCTTTCTTT,CASDRGDTEAFF
TRBD2,TRBV4-2,.,TRBJ2-1,TGTGCCAGCAGCCCGGGGACTAGCGGGGGCCCAGGGGATGAGCAGTTCTTC,CASSPGTSGGPGDEQFF
.,TRBV9,few,TRBJ2-1,TGTGCCAGCAGCGGAGGAGGAGGCTACTCCTACAATGAGCAGTTCTTC,CASSGGGGYSYNEQFF
.,TRBV5-6,many,TRBJ1-2,TGTGCCAGCAGCCTAGGACAGACCGTCAACTATGGCTACACCTTC,CASSLGQTVNYGYTF
.,TRBV7-9,many,TRBJ2-7,TGTGCCAGCAGCTTAAGGTCCAGCTCCTACGAGCAGTACTTC,CASSLRSSSYEQYF
TRBD2,TRBV18,.,TRBJ2-3,TGTGCCAGCTCACCCGGACTAGATATGGATACGCAGTATTTT,CASSPGLDMDTQYF
TRBD2,TRBV30,few,TRBJ2-5,TGTGCCTGGAGTGACATAGCGGGGGGGCACGAGACCCAGTACTTC,CAWSDIAGGHETQYF
.,TRBV7-8,.,TRBJ1-2,TGTGCCAGCAGCGGTCGGGGGTATGGCTACACCTTC,CASSGRGYGYTF
.,TRBV29-1,.,TRBJ2-7,TGCAGCGTTGAAGATACCGGCGAGCAGTACTTC,CSVEDTGEQYF
.,TRBV7-6,.,TRBJ1-4,TGTGCCAGCAGCGTAGCCGGGACCTACGGTGAAAAACTGTTTTTT,CASSVAGTYGEKLFF
.,TRBV2,.,TRBJ2-1,TGTGCCAGCAGTGACAGGGGAATTGAGCAGTTCTTC,CASSDRGIEQFF
.,TRBV12-2,few,TRBJ2-1,TGTGCAAGTCGCCCCGGGGAGCGGGGGCCTCTGTTCTTC,CASRPGERGPLFF
.,TRBV7-9,.,TRBJ1-2,TGTGCCAGCAGCTTAGAGGGATTTAGCTATGGCTACACCTTC,CASSLEGFSYGYTF
.,TRBV14,.,TRBJ2-2,TGTGCCAGCAGCCAGACCAGGGTCACATTCATCGGGGAGCTGTTTTTT,CASSQTRVTFIGELFF
.,TRBV2,.,TRBJ2-5,TGTGCCAGTCGGGAAGAGACCCAGTACTTC,CASREETQYF
TRBD1,TRBV5-1,few,TRBJ2-3,TGCGCCAGCAGCAAACGGGACAGGGGGTCGTTGGATACGCAGTATTTT,CASSKRDRGSLDTQYF
TRBD1,TRBV7-3,few,TRBJ2-5,TGTGCCAGCAGCCGGGGACAGCAAGAGACCCAGTACTTC,CASSRGQQETQYF
.,TRBV15,.,TRBJ1-4,TGTGCCACCAGCAGACAGGGACTCTCGGCGGCCGAAAAACTGTTTTTT,CATSRQGLSAAEKLFF
TRBD2,TRBV7-8,.,TRBJ2-1,TGTGCCAGCAGCCGAGAAGCGGGGGGGCACAATGAGCAGTTCTTC,CASSREAGGHNEQFF
.,TRBV4-1,many,TRBJ2-1,TGCGCCAGCAGCCAGCACGACATTGGGCAGTTCTTC,CASSQHDIGQFF
TRBD1,TRBV29-1,.,TRBJ1-1,TGCAGCGTTCCGGGACAGGGGATCCTTGATGCTTTCTTT,CSVPGQGILDAFF
TRBD1,TRBV23-1,many,TRBJ2-3,TGCGCCAGCAGTCAGGGGACAGGTTCTAGCACAGATACGCAGTATTTT,CASSQGTGSSTDTQYF
.,TRBV6-1,few,TRBJ1-3,TGTGCCAGCGGCTGGGACACCCAGGGTGAAAACACCATATATTTT,CASGWDTQGENTIYF
.,TRBV15,.,TRBJ1-1,TGTGCCACCAGCAGAGATAGCGACAGACTGAACACTGAAGCTTTCTTT,CATSRDSDRLNTEAFF
.,TRBV9,.,TRBJ2-1,TGTGCCAGCAGCGTCGGTAGCGGTATCAACTACAATGAGCAGTTCTTC,CASSVGSGINYNEQFF
TRBD1,TRBV20-1,few,TRBJ2-7,TGCAGTGCAAGCAGGGGGAACGAGCAGTACTTC,CSASRGNEQYF
.,TRBV9,.,TRBJ2-3,TGTGCCAGCAGCTTACCAGCAGAGTCTAGCACAGATACGCAGTATTTT,CASSLPAESSTDTQYF
.,TRBV7-6,few,TRBJ2-7,TGTGCCAGCAGCAAAGGGGCCGGGGCCTTAGAGCAGTACTTC,CASSKGAGALEQYF
.,TRBV13,few,TRBJ1-6,TGTGCCAGCAGGCCCGGCGGGAGCTCCTATAATTCACCCCTCCACTTT,CASRPGGSSYNSPLHF
.,TRBV7-9,.,TRBJ1-4,TGTGCCAGCAGCTCCGGGGACTATAATGAAAAACTGTTTTTT,CASSSGDYNEKLFF